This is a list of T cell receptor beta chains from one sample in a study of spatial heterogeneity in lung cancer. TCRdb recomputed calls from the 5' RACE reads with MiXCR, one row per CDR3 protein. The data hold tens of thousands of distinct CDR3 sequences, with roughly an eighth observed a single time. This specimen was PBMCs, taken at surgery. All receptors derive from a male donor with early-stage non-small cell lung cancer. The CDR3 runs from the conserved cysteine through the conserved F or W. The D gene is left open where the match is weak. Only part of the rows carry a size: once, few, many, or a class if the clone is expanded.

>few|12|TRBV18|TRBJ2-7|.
TGTGCCAGCTCAGCTGACGGGTACGAGCAGTACTTC
CASSADGYEQYF
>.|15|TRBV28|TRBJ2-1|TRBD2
TGTGCCAGCAGTGCTAGCGGGAGGGCCGACGATGAGCAGTTCTTC
CASSASGRADDEQFF
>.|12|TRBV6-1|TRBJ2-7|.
TGTGCCAGCAGAGGCGGGGACTACGAGCAGTACTTC
CASRGGDYEQYF
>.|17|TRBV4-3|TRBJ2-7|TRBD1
TGCGCCAGCAGCCAATCACTAACAGGGGGCTCGTCCTACGAGCAGTACTTC
CASSQSLTGGSSYEQYF
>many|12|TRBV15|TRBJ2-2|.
TGTGCCACCAGCAGGCTCCTCGGGGAGCTGTTTTTT
CATSRLLGELFF
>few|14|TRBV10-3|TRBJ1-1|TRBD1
TGTGCCATCAAGAGGGACAGGCTGAACACTGAAGCTTTCTTT
CAIKRDRLNTEAFF
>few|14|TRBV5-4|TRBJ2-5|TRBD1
TGTGCCAGCAGCTCACAGGGGGCGCGGGAGACCCAGTACTTC
CASSSQGARETQYF
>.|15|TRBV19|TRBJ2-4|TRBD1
TGTGCCAGTAGTACCCGACAGGGAGCCAAAAACATTCAGTACTTC
CASSTRQGAKNIQYF
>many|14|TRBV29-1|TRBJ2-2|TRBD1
TGCAGCGTGAACCGGGACAGAAACACCGGGGAGCTGTTTTTT
CSVNRDRNTGELFF
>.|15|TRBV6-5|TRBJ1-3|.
TGTGCCAGCAGTTACGGCACTTACTCTGGAAACACCATATATTTT
CASSYGTYSGNTIYF
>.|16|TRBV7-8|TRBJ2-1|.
TGTGCCAGCACCTCCCGCTGGACTGAACGTCACAATGAGCAGTTCTTC
CASTSRWTERHNEQFF
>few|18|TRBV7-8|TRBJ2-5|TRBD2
TGTGCCAGCAGCTTTCATTGGACTAGCGGGGGGGCCGGAGAGACCCAGTACTTC
CASSFHWTSGGAGETQYF
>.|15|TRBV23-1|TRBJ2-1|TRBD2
TGCGCCAGCAGTCATCAGCGGGAAGAGGGCAATGAGCAGTTCTTC
CASSHQREEGNEQFF
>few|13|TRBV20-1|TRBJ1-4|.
TGCAGTGCCAATCCGGGGGCAGGCGAAAAACTGTTTTTT
CSANPGAGEKLFF
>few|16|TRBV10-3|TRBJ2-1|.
TGTGCCACCCTTCCCCGTGAAGCGGCCTCCTACAATGAGCAGTTCTTC
CATLPREAASYNEQFF
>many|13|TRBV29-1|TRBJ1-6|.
TGCAGCGTTGCGGAACACGTAGGTTCACCCCTCCACTTT
CSVAEHVGSPLHF
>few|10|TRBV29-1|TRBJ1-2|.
TGCAGCGTTGGGTTTGATGGCTACACCTTC
CSVGFDGYTF
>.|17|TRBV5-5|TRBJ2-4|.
TGTGCCAGCAGCTTGGCCACGAGCCTCTTAGCCAAAAACATTCAGTACTTC
CASSLATSLLAKNIQYF
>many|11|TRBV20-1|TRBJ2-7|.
TGCAGTGCTAAATTAGTCAGGGAGGAGTACTTC
CSAKLVREEYF
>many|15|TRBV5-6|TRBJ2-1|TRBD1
TGTGCCAGCAGCTTGGTAGGGACAGGGGGCAATGAGCAGTTCTTC
CASSLVGTGGNEQFF
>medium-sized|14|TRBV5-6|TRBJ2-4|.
TGTGCCAGCAGCCCAAGGACGGTCAAAAACATTCAGTACTTC
CASSPRTVKNIQYF
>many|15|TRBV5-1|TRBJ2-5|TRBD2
TGCGCCAGCAGCTCCCTAGCGGGGAGACAAGAGACCCAGTACTTC
CASSSLAGRQETQYF
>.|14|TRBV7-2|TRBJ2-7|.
TGTGCCAGCAGCTTAGATTTTACCACCTACGAGCAGTACTTC
CASSLDFTTYEQYF
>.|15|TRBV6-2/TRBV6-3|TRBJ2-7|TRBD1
TGTGCCAGCAGGGACGGACAGGGGAACTCCTACGAGCAGTACTTC
CASRDGQGNSYEQYF
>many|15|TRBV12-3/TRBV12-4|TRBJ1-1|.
TGTGCCAGCAGTTTATTCGGGGTCGAGAACACTGAAGCTTTCTTT
CASSLFGVENTEAFF
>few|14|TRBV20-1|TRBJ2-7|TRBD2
TGCAGTGCTACACTTATAGCGGGACCGGGGGAGCAGTACTTC
CSATLIAGPGEQYF
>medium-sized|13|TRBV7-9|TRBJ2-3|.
TGTGCCAGCAGCTTAGACTCCACAGATACGCAGTATTTT
CASSLDSTDTQYF
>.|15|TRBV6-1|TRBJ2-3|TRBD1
TGTGCCAGCAGCCTACAGGGGGCGGGCACAGATACGCAGTATTTT
CASSLQGAGTDTQYF
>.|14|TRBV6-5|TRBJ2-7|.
TGTGCCAGCAGTTACGGGGCTTTGCCTTACGAGCAGTACTTC
CASSYGALPYEQYF
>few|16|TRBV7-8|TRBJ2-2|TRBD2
TGTGCCAGCAGCGCCCGGACTAGCGGGAGTTCGGGGGAGCTGTTTTTT
CASSARTSGSSGELFF
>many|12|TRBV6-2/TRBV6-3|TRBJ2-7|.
TGTGCCAGCAGTCCGCAAGGTTACGAGCAGTACTTC
CASSPQGYEQYF
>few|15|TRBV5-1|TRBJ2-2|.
TGCGCCAGCACCCTGGACACCCTGAACACCGGGGAGCTGTTTTTT
CASTLDTLNTGELFF
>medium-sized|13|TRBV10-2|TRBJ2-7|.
TGCGCCAGCAGTGAGTCGATGGGGGACGAGCAGTACTTC
CASSESMGDEQYF
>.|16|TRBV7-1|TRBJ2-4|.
TGTGCCAGCAGCTCAGCGGGGGGGCTGCGGGAAAACATTCAGTACTTC
CASSSAGGLRENIQYF
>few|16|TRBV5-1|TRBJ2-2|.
TGCGCCAGCAGCTTGATCCGGGGACGGGGCGCCGGGGAGCTGTTTTTT
CASSLIRGRGAGELFF
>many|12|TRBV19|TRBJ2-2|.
TGTGCCAGTAGTAGGTCCGCCGGGGAGCTGTTTTTT
CASSRSAGELFF
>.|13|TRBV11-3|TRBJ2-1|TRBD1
TGTGCCAGCAGCCCCACAGGGGTAGGTGAGCAGTTCTTC
CASSPTGVGEQFF
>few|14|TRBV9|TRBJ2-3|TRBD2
TGTGCCAGCAGCGTAGTAGCGGGAACAGATACGCAGTATTTT
CASSVVAGTDTQYF
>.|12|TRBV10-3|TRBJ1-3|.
TGTGCCATCAGTGAACAAGGAAACACCATATATTTT
CAISEQGNTIYF
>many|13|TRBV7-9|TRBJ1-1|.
TGTGCCAGCAGCTTATCGGAGGGGGCTGAAGCTTTCTTT
CASSLSEGAEAFF
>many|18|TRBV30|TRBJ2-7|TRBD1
TGTGCCTGGCACGATATCGGGACAGGGGGTACCCCGTCCCACGAGCAGTACTTC
CAWHDIGTGGTPSHEQYF
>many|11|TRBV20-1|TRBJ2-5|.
TGCAGTGCTCTAACAGGAGAGACCCAGTACTTC
CSALTGETQYF
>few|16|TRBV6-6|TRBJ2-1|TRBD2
TGTGCCAGCAGTAGCGGGGCGGGGGGAACCTACAATGAGCAGTTCTTC
CASSSGAGGTYNEQFF
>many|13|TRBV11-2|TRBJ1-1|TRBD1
TGTGCCAGCAGCTTAGACAGGGGGGCTGAAGCTTTCTTT
CASSLDRGAEAFF
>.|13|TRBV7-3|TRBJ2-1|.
TGTGCCAGCTCCCAGGGGCCCTACAATGAGCAGTTCTTC
CASSQGPYNEQFF
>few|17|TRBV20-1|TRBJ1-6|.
TGCAGTGCTAGAGATCTTGTGGCAGTCGGAATTTACTCACCCCTCCACTTT
CSARDLVAVGIYSPLHF
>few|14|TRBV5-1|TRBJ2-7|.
TGCGCCAGCAGCGAACAGGGGGGGTCCTACGAGCAGTACTTC
CASSEQGGSYEQYF
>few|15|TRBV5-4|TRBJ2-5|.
TGTGCCAGCAGCTTAGGGCAGGGAATAGGAGAGACCCAGTACTTC
CASSLGQGIGETQYF
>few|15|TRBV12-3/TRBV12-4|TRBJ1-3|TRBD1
TGTGCCAGCAGTCCTCGACAGGGAGGTGGAAACACCATATATTTT
CASSPRQGGGNTIYF
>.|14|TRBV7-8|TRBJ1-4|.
TGTGCCAGCAGCTCGCAGTTCGCTAGTGAAAAACTGTTTTTT
CASSSQFASEKLFF